A selection of T cell receptor beta chains follows, all from one sample in a study of T cell responses to AZD1222 COVID-19 vaccine. TCRdb's copy holds only in-frame clones and misses some; the assay was immunoSEQ multiplex PCR. The data show about 210,000 clones, approximately 92% seen once. The source was peripheral blood, collected on day 0 of AZD1222 vaccination. Source of these receptors: an adult in good health. Both conserved end residues are part of each CDR3. The D gene is left open where the match is weak.

CDR3 length	V gene	J gene	D gene	CDR3 DNA	CDR3 protein
15	TRBV19	TRBJ1-5	NA	TGTGCCAGTAGTATGGGGGCAGGAATCAATCAGCCCCAGCATTTT	CASSMGAGINQPQHF
13	TRBV28	TRBJ1-5	NA	TGTGCCACCCTCTTCGCCATAAATCAGCCCCAGCATTTT	CATLFAINQPQHF
15	TRBV3-1/TRBV3-2	TRBJ1-2	NA	TGTGCCAGCAGCCAAGATTCCGGCCCCACGACTGGCTACACCTTC	CASSQDSGPTTGYTF
14	TRBV5-6	TRBJ1-2	TRBD1	TGTGCCAGCAGCTTGGGGGACAGACTCTATGGCTACACCTTC	CASSLGDRLYGYTF
15	TRBV18	TRBJ1-1	TRBD1	TGTGCCAGCTCACCCCCCGGGGACAGGGGGCGGGAGGCTTTCTTT	CASSPPGDRGREAFF
16	TRBV24-1	TRBJ2-1	NA	TGTGCCACCAGTGACCGGGACAGGGCGGGGGGGCATGAGCAGTTCTTC	CATSDRDRAGGHEQFF
14	TRBV15	TRBJ1-2	TRBD1	TGTGCCACCAGCAGGGGACAGGGGGCCTATGGCTACACCTTC	CATSRGQGAYGYTF
14	TRBV11-2	TRBJ1-4	NA	TGTGCCAGCAGCTTTTCTGGGTATGGTGAAAAACTGTTTTTT	CASSFSGYGEKLFF
15	TRBV3-1/TRBV3-2	TRBJ1-5	NA	TGTGCCAGCAGCCAGGGCGTGAATTACAATCAGCCCCAGCATTTT	CASSQGVNYNQPQHF
15	TRBV18	TRBJ2-4	TRBD1	TGTGCCAGCTCCTTGACAGGGGGGGCCAAAAACATTCAGTACTTC	CASSLTGGAKNIQYF
14	TRBV28	TRBJ1-2	TRBD1	TGTGCCAGCAGTTTAACTGACAGGGAGGGTGGCTACACCTTC	CASSLTDREGGYTF
14	TRBV19	TRBJ1-5	NA	TGTGCCAGTAGTAGCGGGCCAAGCAATCAGCCCCAGCATTTT	CASSSGPSNQPQHF
11	TRBV5-6	TRBJ2-1	NA	TGTGCCAGCAGCTTGGACCAGGAGCAGTTCTTC	CASSLDQEQFF
14	TRBV7-9	TRBJ1-5	NA	TGTGCCAGCAGCTTAGATAGTCCCGCACAGCCCCAGCATTTT	CASSLDSPAQPQHF
14	TRBV9	TRBJ2-5	NA	TGTGCCAGCAGCTCGGGCATCCTCCGGGAGACCCAGTACTTC	CASSSGILRETQYF
13	TRBV10-3	TRBJ1-1	TRBD1	TGTGCCATCACACCAGGACAGGGATTCGGAGCTTTCTTT	CAITPGQGFGAFF
16	TRBV5-4	TRBJ2-5	TRBD2	TGTGCCAGCAGCTCCTCAGGGAGGGGTAGTCGGGAGACCCAGTACTTC	CASSSSGRGSRETQYF
15	TRBV7-8	TRBJ2-7	TRBD1	TGTGCCAGCAGCTTAGCGAGCACAGGGGGTAGCGAGCAGTACTTC	CASSLASTGGSEQYF
16	TRBV11-2	TRBJ2-1	TRBD1	TGTGCCAGCAGCTTAGGTTCGACAGGGTCCTACAATGAGCAGTTCTTC	CASSLGSTGSYNEQFF
15	TRBV4-2	TRBJ1-1	NA	TGTGCCAGCAGCCGGGGGGGGACGGAGAACACTGAAGCTTTCTTT	CASSRGGTENTEAFF
15	TRBV7-2	TRBJ2-2	NA	TGTGCCAGCAGCAGATCAGTCCAGAACACCGGGGAGCTGTTTTTT	CASSRSVQNTGELFF